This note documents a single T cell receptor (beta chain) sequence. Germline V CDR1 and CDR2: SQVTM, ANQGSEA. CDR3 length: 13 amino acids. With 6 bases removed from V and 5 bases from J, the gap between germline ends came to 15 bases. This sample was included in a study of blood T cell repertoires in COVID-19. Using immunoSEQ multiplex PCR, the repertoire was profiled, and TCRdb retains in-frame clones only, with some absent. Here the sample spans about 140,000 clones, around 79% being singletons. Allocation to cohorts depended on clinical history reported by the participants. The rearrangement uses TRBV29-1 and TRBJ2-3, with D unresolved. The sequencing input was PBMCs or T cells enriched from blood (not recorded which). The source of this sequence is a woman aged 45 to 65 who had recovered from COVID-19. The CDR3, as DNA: TGCAGCGTGGAGCTTGGTAGTGGAGATACGCAGTATTTT. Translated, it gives CSVELGSGDTQYF.